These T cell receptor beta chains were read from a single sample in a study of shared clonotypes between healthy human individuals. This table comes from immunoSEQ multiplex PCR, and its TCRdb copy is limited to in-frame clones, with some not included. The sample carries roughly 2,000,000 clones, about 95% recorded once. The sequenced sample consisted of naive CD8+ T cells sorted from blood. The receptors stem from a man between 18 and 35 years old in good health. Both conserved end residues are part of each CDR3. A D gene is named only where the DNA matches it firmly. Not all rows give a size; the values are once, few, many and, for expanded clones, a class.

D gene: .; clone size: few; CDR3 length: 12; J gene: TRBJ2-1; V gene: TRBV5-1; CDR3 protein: CASSLEVNEQFF; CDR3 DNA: TGCGCCAGCAGCTTGGAGGTCAATGAGCAGTTCTTC
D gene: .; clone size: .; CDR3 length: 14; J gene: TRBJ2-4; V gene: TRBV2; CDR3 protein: CASSDPLAKNIQYF; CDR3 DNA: TGTGCCAGCAGTGATCCCCTAGCCAAAAACATTCAGTACTTC
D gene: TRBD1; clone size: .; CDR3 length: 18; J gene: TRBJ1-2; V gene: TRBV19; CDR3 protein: CASSHPLVTGGEDYGYTF; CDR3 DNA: TGTGCCAGTAGCCACCCCCTCGTGACAGGGGGCGAGGACTATGGCTACACCTTC
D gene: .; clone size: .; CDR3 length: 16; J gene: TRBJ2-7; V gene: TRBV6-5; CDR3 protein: CASSYGQGVSSYEQYF; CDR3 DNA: TGTGCCAGCAGTTACGGGCAGGGCGTTAGCTCCTACGAGCAGTACTTC
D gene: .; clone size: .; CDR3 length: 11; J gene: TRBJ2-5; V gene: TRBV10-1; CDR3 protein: CASLFQETQYF; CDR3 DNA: TGCGCCAGTTTGTTTCAAGAGACCCAGTACTTC
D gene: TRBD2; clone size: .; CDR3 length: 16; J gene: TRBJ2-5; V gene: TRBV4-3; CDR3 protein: CASSQVGLAGGETQYF; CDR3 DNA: TGCGCCAGCAGCCAAGTCGGACTAGCGGGAGGGGAGACCCAGTACTTC
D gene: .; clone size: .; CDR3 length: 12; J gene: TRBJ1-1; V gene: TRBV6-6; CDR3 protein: CASNEHGTEAFF; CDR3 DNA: TGTGCCAGCAACGAACATGGGACTGAAGCTTTCTTT
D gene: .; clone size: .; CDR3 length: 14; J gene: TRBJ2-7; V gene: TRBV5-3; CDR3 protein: CARSLTGNVDEQYF; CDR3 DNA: TGTGCCAGAAGCTTAACAGGGAATGTGGACGAGCAGTACTTC
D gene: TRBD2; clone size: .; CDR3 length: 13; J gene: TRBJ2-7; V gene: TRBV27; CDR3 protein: CATRLAGGDEQYF; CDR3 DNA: TGTGCCACCAGACTAGCGGGGGGCGACGAGCAGTACTTC
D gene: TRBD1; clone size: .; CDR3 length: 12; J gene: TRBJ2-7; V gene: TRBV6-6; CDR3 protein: CASSPDRDEQYF; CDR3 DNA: TGTGCCAGCAGTCCGGACAGGGACGAGCAGTACTTC
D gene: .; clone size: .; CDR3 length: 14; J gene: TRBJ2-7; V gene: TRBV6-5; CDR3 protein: CASSFAGTPYEQYF; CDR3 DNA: TGTGCCAGCAGTTTCGCCGGGACCCCTTACGAGCAGTACTTC
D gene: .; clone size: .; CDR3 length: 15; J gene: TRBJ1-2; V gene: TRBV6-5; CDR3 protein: CASRAQVFPNYGYTF; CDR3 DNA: TGTGCCAGCAGGGCACAGGTATTCCCTAACTATGGCTACACCTTC
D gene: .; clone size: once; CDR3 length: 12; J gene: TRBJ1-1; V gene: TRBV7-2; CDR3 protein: CASSFSGFEAFF; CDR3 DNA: TGTGCCAGCAGCTTCTCGGGGTTTGAAGCTTTCTTT
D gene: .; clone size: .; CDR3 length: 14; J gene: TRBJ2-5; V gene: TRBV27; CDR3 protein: CASSLSGIGETQYF; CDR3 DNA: TGTGCCAGCAGTTTATCTGGCATCGGGGAGACCCAGTACTTC
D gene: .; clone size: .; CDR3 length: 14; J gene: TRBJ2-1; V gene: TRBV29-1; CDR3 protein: CSVEGEGRWHEQFF; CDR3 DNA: TGCAGCGTTGAAGGGGAAGGGCGATGGCATGAGCAGTTCTTC
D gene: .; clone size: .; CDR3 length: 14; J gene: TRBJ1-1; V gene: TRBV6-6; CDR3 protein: CASSPAGLITEAFF; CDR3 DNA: TGTGCCAGCAGTCCGGCAGGCCTAATCACTGAAGCTTTCTTT
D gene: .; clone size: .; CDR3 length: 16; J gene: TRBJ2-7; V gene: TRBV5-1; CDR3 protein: CASSPTWDLSSYEQYF; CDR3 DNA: TGCGCCAGCAGCCCTACTTGGGATCTTAGCTCCTACGAGCAGTACTTC
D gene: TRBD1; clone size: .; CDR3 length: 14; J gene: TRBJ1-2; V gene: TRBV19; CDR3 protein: CASSIRTGDDGYTF; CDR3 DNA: TGTGCCAGTAGTATCCGTACAGGGGACGATGGCTACACCTTC
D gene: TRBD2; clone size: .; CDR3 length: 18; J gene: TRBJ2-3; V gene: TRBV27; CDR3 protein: CASSLSSSGGAGTDTQYF; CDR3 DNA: TGTGCCAGCAGTTTATCATCTAGCGGGGGGGCCGGAACAGATACGCAGTATTTT
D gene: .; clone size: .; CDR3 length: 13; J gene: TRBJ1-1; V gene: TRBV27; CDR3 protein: CASSSGRNTEAFF; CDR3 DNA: TGTGCCAGCAGCTCAGGACGGAACACTGAAGCTTTCTTT
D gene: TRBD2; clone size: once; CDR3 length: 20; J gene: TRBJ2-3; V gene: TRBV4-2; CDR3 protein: CASSQDPLAGEIRSTDTQYF; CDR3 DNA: TGTGCCAGCAGCCAAGATCCCCTAGCGGGGGAGATACGTAGCACAGATACGCAGTATTTT
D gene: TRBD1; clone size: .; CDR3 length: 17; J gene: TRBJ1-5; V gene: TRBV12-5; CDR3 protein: CASGSSEPDRVNQPQHF; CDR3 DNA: TGTGCTAGTGGTTCCTCCGAGCCTGACAGGGTTAATCAGCCCCAGCATTTT
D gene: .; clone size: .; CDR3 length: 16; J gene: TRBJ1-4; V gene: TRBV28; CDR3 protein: CASSSVSEYLGEKLFF; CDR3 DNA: TGTGCCAGCAGTTCGGTATCCGAGTATTTAGGAGAAAAACTGTTTTTT
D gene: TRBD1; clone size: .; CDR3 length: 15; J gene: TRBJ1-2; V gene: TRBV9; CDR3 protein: CASSVGGTGIYGYTF; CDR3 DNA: TGTGCCAGCAGCGTAGGGGGGACAGGGATCTATGGCTACACCTTC